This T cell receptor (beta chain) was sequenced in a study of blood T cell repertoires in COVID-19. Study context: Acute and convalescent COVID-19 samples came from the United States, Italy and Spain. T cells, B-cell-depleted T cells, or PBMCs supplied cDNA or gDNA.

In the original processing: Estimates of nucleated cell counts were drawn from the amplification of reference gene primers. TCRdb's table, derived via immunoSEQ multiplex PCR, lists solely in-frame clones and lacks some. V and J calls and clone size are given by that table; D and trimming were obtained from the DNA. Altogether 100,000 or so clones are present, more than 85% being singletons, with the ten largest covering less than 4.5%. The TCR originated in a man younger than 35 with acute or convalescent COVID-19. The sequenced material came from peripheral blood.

CDR3: CASSWRSLGTDTQYF. DNA for the CDR3: TGTGCCAGCAGCTGGAGGAGCCTAGGCACAGATACGCAGTATTTT. V gene TRBV3-1 (or the pseudogene TRBV3-2) combines with J gene TRBJ2-3, with a possible D match to TRBD2 (5 bases). V was cut by 5 bases and J by 1 base, with 13 bases left in between. The V gene's germline CDR1 is LGHDT and CDR2 YNNKEL (reference sequence). The CDR3 is 15 residues long.